The 26 T cell receptor beta chains presented below share a single source sample, sequenced in a study of shared clonotypes between healthy human individuals. Positively selected for CCR7, the CD45RO-negative cells used as naive CD8 cells excluded terminally differentiated effector memory CD45RA+ cells. Measured with immunoSEQ multiplex PCR; TCRdb has only the in-frame clones, and not every one. The data contain about 1,800,000 clones, roughly 94% of them singletons. The sample comprised naive CD8+ T cells sorted from blood. The source is a man between 18 and 29 years old in good health.

The chain is built from TRBV6-1 and TRBJ2-7, with TRBD1 matching 12 bases. The length of the CDR3 is 15 residues. Germline lookup yields CDR1 MNHNS and CDR2 SASEGT. V was clipped by 3 bases and J by 5 bases; unmatched bases: 5. DNA of the CDR3: TGTGCCAGCAGTGACGGGACAGGGGGCCATAACGAGCAGTACTTC. Translation gives CASSDGTGGHNEQYF.

The chain is built from TRBV29-1 and TRBJ1-3; no definite D call. V shed 4 bases and J shed 6 bases, with 13 bases lying between them. Germline CDR1 is SQVTM and CDR2 is ANQGSEA. The CDR3 is made up of 13 amino acids. The CDR3 is CSVVRQDENTIYF. CDR3 DNA: TGCAGCGTTGTACGACAAGACGAAAACACCATATATTTT. Variable domain in full (rest from reference TRBV29-1 and TRBJ1-3): SAVISQKPSRDICQRGTSLTIQCQVDSQVTMMFWYRQQPGQSLTLIATANQGSEATYESGFVIDKFPISRPNLTFSTLTVSNMSPEDSSIYLCSVVRQDENTIYFGEGSWLTVV.

J is TRBJ2-2 and V is TRBV27, with D perhaps matching TRBD1 (5 bases). Trimming removed 2 bases from V and 2 bases from J, with 12 bases in between. This CDR3 spans 16 amino acids. CDR1 is MNHEY and CDR2 is SMNVEV in the germline V gene (reference sequence). CDR3 in amino acids: CASSLVGASNTGELFF. The DNA of the CDR3 is TGTGCCAGCAGTTTAGTAGGGGCCTCCAACACCGGGGAGCTGTTTTTT.

Of note for this clone: A read error is possible here, since a much larger clone lies one base away. Other DNA sequences in the sample encode the same CDR3. This chain links TRBV7-9 with TRBJ2-2; no clear D. The CDR3 is 11 residues long. V lost 5 bases and J lost 6, with 4 bases in between. Germline V CDR1 and CDR2: SEHNR, FQNEAQ (reference sequence). The CDR3 reads CASSPSGELFF. The CDR3 region has the DNA TGTGCCAGCAGCCCCTCCGGGGAGCTGTTTTTT.

The chain has TRBV11-3 and TRBJ1-2, with D perhaps TRBD1 (6 bases). The germline V gene encodes CDR1 SGHNT and CDR2 YENEEA. Deletions cut 5 bases from V and 8 bases from J, with 24 bases between. The CDR3 is 16 residues long. The CDR3 sequence: CASSPMGHFPSRGYTF. For the CDR3, the DNA is TGTGCCAGCAGCCCAATGGGACACTTCCCTTCTAGGGGCTACACCTTC.

CDR3 in amino acids: CAISESETGWDGNTIYF. Written as DNA, the CDR3 is TGTGCCATCAGTGAGTCGGAGACAGGGTGGGACGGAAACACCATATATTTT. The chain has TRBV10-3 and TRBJ1-3; TRBD1 matches at 7 bases. The junction had 9 bases not matched to a gene; V was cut back by 0 bases and J by 4 bases. The CDR3 has 17 residues. Germline loops: CDR1 ENHRY, CDR2 SYGVKD.

The chain is built from TRBV7-9 and TRBJ1-1; 7 positions agree with TRBD1. The junction had 13 bases not matched to a gene; V was cut back by 5 bases and J by 7 bases. Germline CDR1 SEHNR, CDR2 FQNEAQ (reference sequence). This CDR3 has 15 residues. The CDR3 loop reads CASSLHSGTEVEAFF. CDR3 sequence (DNA): TGTGCCAGCAGCCTTCATTCCGGGACAGAGGTTGAAGCTTTCTTT.

V usage is TRBV7-9 and J usage is TRBJ1-2; 8 positions match TRBD1. The CDR3 length is 15 residues. Germline CDR1 is SEHNR and CDR2 is FQNEAQ (reference sequence). Unmatched junction bases numbered 10, after V lost 5 bases and J lost 5 bases. CDR3 sequence (DNA): TGTGCCAGCAGCCGACTACAGGGGGTGGGTTATGGCTACACCTTC. Its protein is CASSRLQGVGYGYTF.

The chain uses TRBV27 and TRBJ2-1; D is ambiguous. The CDR3 runs 17 residues. Trimming cost V 5 bases and J 3 bases, with 20 bases left between them. Germline values: CDR1 MNHEY, CDR2 SMNVEV (reference sequence). The chain's CDR3 is CASSHTAPWIDYNEQFF. CDR3 bases: TGTGCCAGCAGTCACACCGCCCCGTGGATCGACTACAATGAGCAGTTCTTC.

V and J are TRBV2 and TRBJ2-7, with D perhaps matching TRBD1 (6 bases). In germline, CDR1 is SNHLY, CDR2 FYNNEI. CDR3 size: 14 residues. The V end was cut by 3 bases, the J end by 0 bases, with 9 bases between. The CDR3 nucleotides read TGTGCCAGCAGTGATGGGGACACCTCCTACGAGCAGTACTTC. Protein: CASSDGDTSYEQYF.

The CDR3 region is CAWSVIGGVKETQYF. CDR3 in DNA: TGTGCCTGGAGTGTAATCGGGGGGGTTAAAGAGACCCAGTACTTC. V and J are TRBV30 and TRBJ2-5, with 8 bases that match TRBD2. This CDR3 is built from 15 residues. The germline gives CDR1 GTSNPN, CDR2 SVGIG (reference sequence). Trimming cost V 0 bases and J 3 bases; bases outside gene matches: 6.

This chain links TRBV4-1 with TRBJ1-5; perhaps TRBD1 as D (5 bases). This CDR3 has 15 amino acids. V gave up 4 bases and J gave up 6 bases, with 16 bases separating them. Looked up from germline, CDR1 is MGHRA and CDR2 is YSYEKL. The CDR3 bases are TGCGCCAGCAGCCCATCCCAGGGTGCGGGTCAGCCCCAGCATTTT. Its translation is CASSPSQGAGQPQHF.

About this clone itself: The sample carries other DNA sequences with the same CDR3. The chain links TRBV19 to TRBJ2-1; 8 positions agree with TRBD2. This CDR3 has 15 residues. Germline V gives CDR1 LNHDA, CDR2 SQIVND (reference sequence). V lost 3 bases to trimming and J lost 2 bases; unmatched junction nucleotides: 3. In DNA, the CDR3 is TGTGCCAGTAGTATGACTAGCGTCACCTACAATGAGCAGTTCTTC. This codes for CASSMTSVTYNEQFF.

The CDR3 DNA reads TGTGCCAGCAGCTGGGTTTTGGAACAGCCCCAGCATTTT. Translation gives CASSWVLEQPQHF. The gene calls are TRBV5-5 and TRBJ1-5; D gene ambiguous. The V end lost 3 bases, the J end lost 7 bases, and 11 bases lay between the germline ends. CDR3 length equals 13 residues. Per germline, CDR1 SGHKS and CDR2 YYEKEE (reference sequence).

J is TRBJ1-4 and V is TRBV4-3, with D perhaps matching TRBD1 (6 bases). This CDR3 region has 17 residues. Trimming cost V 2 bases and J 7 bases, with 20 bases left between them. CDR1 LGHNA and CDR2 YSLEER come from the germline V gene. CDR3: CASSQYITGIDSEKLFF. For the CDR3, the DNA is TGCGCCAGCAGCCAATATATAACAGGGATCGATAGTGAAAAACTGTTTTTT.

This sequence joins TRBV19 and TRBJ2-2; D gene ambiguous. CDR3 size: 15 residues. Germline values: CDR1 LNHDA, CDR2 SQIVND (reference sequence). Trimming pared 0 bases from V and 4 bases from J, leaving 9 bases between. The DNA of the CDR3 is TGTGCCAGTAGTATAGAGGGAACGTCCACCGGGGAGCTGTTTTTT. Translating gives CASSIEGTSTGELFF.

The sample holds one count of this clone. This rearrangement joins TRBV6-6 to TRBJ1-5; D remains unclear. The CDR3 sequence is 13 residues long. The germline V gene has CDR1 MNHNY and CDR2 SVGAGI (reference sequence). The V and J ends lost 4 bases and 6 bases respectively, with 10 bases between them. The CDR3 reads CASSFGGGQPQHF. Written as DNA, the CDR3 is TGTGCCAGCAGTTTCGGCGGTGGTCAGCCCCAGCATTTT.

The rearrangement links TRBV10-3 to TRBJ2-7, with TRBD2 identical over 8 bases. The junction had 7 bases not matched to a gene; V was cut back by 3 bases and J by 0 bases. In germline, CDR1 is ENHRY, CDR2 SYGVKD. The CDR3 has 16 amino acids. The CDR3 bases are TGTGCCATCAGTGATGGTCTAGCGGGCGGCTCCTACGAGCAGTACTTC. Translation: CAISDGLAGGSYEQYF.

The genes are TRBV13 and TRBJ2-7, with unresolved D. The germline V gene encodes CDR1 PRHDT and CDR2 FYEKMQ (reference sequence). This CDR3 has 13 residues. V lost 3 bases and J lost 2, with 8 bases in between. The CDR3 coding sequence is TGTGCCAGCAGCTTTGGGCGGACCTACGAGCAGTACTTC. This sequence encodes CASSFGRTYEQYF.

This sequence joins TRBV7-8 and TRBJ2-1; TRBD2 matches 15 bases. CDR1 is SGHVS and CDR2 is FQNEAQ in the germline V gene. The CDR3 extends over 17 amino acids. V lost 5 bases to trimming and J lost 9 bases; unmatched junction nucleotides: 11. CDR3 nucleotides: TGTGCCAGCAGCCCCGGACTAGCGGGAGGGCCTGGGGGTGAGCAGTTCTTC. It specifies CASSPGLAGGPGGEQFF.

This rearrangement joins TRBV29-1 to TRBJ1-1, with D tentatively TRBD1 (5 bases). V lost 7 bases and J 11 bases, leaving 17 bases between the germline ends. The CDR3 runs 11 residues. The germline V gene has CDR1 SQVTM and CDR2 ANQGSEA. The CDR3 spells CSAWDGDLAFF. For the CDR3, the DNA is TGCAGCGCGTGGGACGGGGACTTGGCTTTCTTT.

The chain carries TRBV7-8 and TRBJ2-7, with D possibly TRBD1 on 6 matching bases. Trimming shortened V by 5 bases and J by 5 bases, and 19 bases separated the two germline ends. The CDR3 has 15 residues. Germline CDR1 reads SGHVS; CDR2 reads FQNEAQ. CDR3 bases: TGTGCCAGCAGCCACCTGGGGGCAGGGAACAACGAGCAGTACTTC. Its translation is CASSHLGAGNNEQYF.

V is TRBV5-6 and J is TRBJ2-2, with a weak D call TRBD2 (6 bases). Germline V gene data show CDR1 as SGHDT and CDR2 as YYEEEE. V shed 4 bases and J shed 0 bases, with 10 bases lying between them. CDR3 length equals 15 residues. The CDR3 is CASSPEGTNTGELFF. Written as DNA, the CDR3 is TGTGCCAGCAGCCCGGAGGGGACGAACACCGGGGAGCTGTTTTTT.

This clone was seen a few times. The same CDR3 can be traced to other DNA sequences in this sample. The rearrangement joins TRBV7-9 to TRBJ2-7; no reliable D call. The CDR3 totals 12 residues. Germline assignment: CDR1 SEHNR and CDR2 FQNEAQ (reference sequence). V was cut by 5 bases and J by 4 bases, with 9 bases left in between. The CDR3 is CASSLVPYEQYF. In nucleotides, the CDR3 is TGTGCCAGCAGCCTTGTCCCTTACGAGCAGTACTTC.

In the case of this clone: This same CDR3 is encoded by further DNA sequences in the sample. The chain combines TRBV7-9 with TRBJ1-2; D is undetermined. This CDR3 has 11 residues. V gave up 5 bases and J gave up 4 bases, with 5 bases separating them. Germline CDR1 and CDR2: SEHNR and FQNEAQ (reference sequence). The CDR3 protein is CASSPGYGYTF. CDR3 DNA sequence: TGTGCCAGCAGCCCAGGCTATGGCTACACCTTC.

The rearrangement links TRBV6-5 to TRBJ2-4; TRBD1 matches at 7 bases. CDR3 size: 13 residues. The junction had 7 bases not matched to a gene; V was cut back by 6 bases and J by 8 bases. CDR1 is MNHEY, CDR2 SVGAGI, per germline. The CDR3 loop reads CASRVTGVDIQYF. DNA of the CDR3: TGTGCCAGCAGGGTAACAGGGGTGGACATTCAGTACTTC.